These 13 T cell receptor beta chains share one sample of origin, sequenced in a study of blood T cell repertoires in COVID-19. Profiled with immunoSEQ multiplex PCR; TCRdb holds only in-frame clones, not every one. This sample has about 310,000 clones; roughly 91% occur once, and the top ten carry 1%. Sequenced sample: peripheral blood. These receptors came from a man aged 50 to 59 with active or convalescent COVID-19.

The rearrangement joins TRBV15 to TRBJ2-7; TRBD2 might be the D (6 bases). The CDR3 totals 15 residues. Germline lookup yields CDR1 LNHNV and CDR2 YYDKDF (reference sequence). Trimming left V 5 bases short and J 6 bases short, with 20 bases between. The CDR3 DNA follows: TGTGCCACCAGCGGCGACCTTCTGACTAGACCCGAGCAGTACTTC. Residues: CATSGDLLTRPEQYF.

This chain joins TRBV9 and TRBJ1-2; TRBD1 is a possible D gene (5 bases). This CDR3 is built from 14 residues. CDR1 and CDR2 from the germline V gene are SGDLS and YYNGEE. V was shortened by 0 bases and J by 4 bases, with 10 bases between the two germline ends. The CDR3 is CASSVGGDIYGYTF. The CDR3 coding sequence is TGTGCCAGCAGCGTAGGGGGCGATATCTATGGCTACACCTTC.

The J gene is TRBJ2-1, the V gene TRBV21-1; the D call of TRBD2 is as the table states it, not checked on the DNA. TRBV21-1 is assigned pseudogene status. The CDR3 length is 15 residues. CDR3 sequence reads: CASMYWSGRKNEQFF. The CDR3 DNA reads as TGTGCCAGCATGTACTGGTCCGGGAGGAAAAATGAGCAGTTCTTC.

This chain links TRBV6-5 with TRBJ1-5; no firm D call. The CDR3 runs 13 residues. Germline CDR1 is MNHEY and CDR2 is SVGAGI. Trimming cost V 4 bases and J 6 bases, with 10 bases left between them. CDR3 coding DNA: TGTGCCAGCAGTTTACTGATCGGTCAGCCCCAGCATTTT. It is translated as CASSLLIGQPQHF.

CDR3 nucleotide sequence: TGCAGCGTTGTTTATTCGGGGGGAATAAACATTCAGTACTTC. It yields the protein CSVVYSGGINIQYF. The rearrangement joins TRBV29-1 to TRBJ2-4; TRBD2 matches 7 bases. The length of the CDR3 is 14 residues. Germline lookup yields CDR1 SQVTM and CDR2 ANQGSEA. V dropped 4 bases and J dropped 6; count of bases not matched to a gene: 9.

This clone has only one observation. V usage is TRBV29-1 and J usage is TRBJ1-1, with D tentatively TRBD1 (5 bases). CDR1 is SQVTM, CDR2 ANQGSEA, per germline. Trimming took 1 base from V and 3 from J, leaving 15 bases between them. The CDR3 contains 15 residues. The CDR3 bases are TGCAGCGTTGAAGGGACATCTGGGGGGTACACTGAAGCTTTCTTT. Translated, it gives CSVEGTSGGYTEAFF. The variable domain in full, completed from reference TRBV29-1 and TRBJ1-1, reads SAVISQKPSRDICQRGTSLTIQCQVDSQVTMMFWYRQQPGQSLTLIATANQGSEATYESGFVIDKFPISRPNLTFSTLTVSNMSPEDSSIYLCSVEGTSGGYTEAFFGQGTRLTVV.

The chain combines TRBV5-1 with TRBJ1-6, with a possible D match to TRBD1 (5 bases). CDR1 is SGHRS, CDR2 YFSETQ, per germline. Deletions cut 0 bases from V and 7 bases from J, with 8 bases between. The CDR3 length is 14 residues. CDR3 nucleotide sequence: TGCGCCAGCAGCTTGGAGCCAGGGAATTCACCCCTCCACTTT. This encodes CASSLEPGNSPLHF.

V is TRBV24-1 and J is TRBJ2-1; 8 bases agree with TRBD2. V trimming: 0 bases; J trimming: 0 bases; junction bases outside the gene matches: 3. CDR1 and CDR2 from the germline V gene are KGHDR and SFDVKD. The CDR3 length is 17 residues. CDR3 sequence reads: CATSDLPGRASYNEQFF. Written as DNA, the CDR3 is TGTGCCACCAGTGATTTGCCCGGGAGGGCCTCCTACAATGAGCAGTTCTTC.

The rearrangement links TRBV7-9 to TRBJ1-2; tentatively, D is TRBD1 (5 bases). CDR1 is SEHNR, CDR2 FQNEAQ, per germline (reference sequence). Trimming took 4 bases from V and 4 from J, leaving 10 bases between them. The CDR3 has 13 residues. CDR3 in amino acids: CASSSDSGYGYTF. CDR3 bases: TGTGCCAGCAGCTCTGACAGTGGCTATGGCTACACCTTC. The whole variable domain, filled in from reference TRBV7-9 and TRBJ1-2, reads DTGVSQNPRHKITKRGQNVTFRCDPISEHNRLYWYRQTLGQGPEFLTYFQNEAQLEKSRLLSDRFSAERPKGSFSTLEIQRTEQGDSAMYLCASSSDSGYGYTFGSGTRLTVV.

The chain has TRBV7-2 and TRBJ2-2; 7 bases line up with TRBD1. V shed 3 bases and J 6 bases; nucleotides not matched to a gene: 13. The CDR3 runs to 17 residues. Germline values: CDR1 SGHTA, CDR2 FQGNSA. The CDR3 loop is CASSLIRTGTPAGELFF. DNA of the CDR3: TGTGCCAGCAGCTTGATTCGGACAGGAACGCCAGCCGGGGAGCTGTTTTTT.

A single count supports this clone. The rearrangement joins TRBV9 to TRBJ2-3, with D uncertain. Germline V gene lookup returns CDR1 SGDLS and CDR2 YYNGEE. The CDR3 runs 12 residues. Trimming took 5 bases from V and 4 from J, leaving 8 bases between them. This CDR3 is CASSVYSDTQYF. As DNA, the CDR3 is TGTGCCAGCAGTGTATATTCAGATACGCAGTATTTT.

CDR3 in amino acids: CSVVPLAGYGYTF. The DNA for the CDR3 is TGCAGCGTTGTCCCTCTGGCTGGCTATGGCTACACCTTC. This chain joins TRBV29-1 and TRBJ1-2, with D unresolved. Trimming stripped 4 bases from V and 4 bases from J, with 13 bases between. The germline gives CDR1 SQVTM, CDR2 ANQGSEA. CDR3 length: 13 amino acids.

This clone was seen a single time. The chain combines TRBV7-6 with TRBJ2-1, with TRBD2 identical over 10 bases. From germline, CDR1 is SGHVS and CDR2 FNYEAQ. This CDR3 comprises 18 residues. The junction had 20 bases not matched to a gene; V was cut back by 7 bases and J by 8 bases. This CDR3 is CASTIGGGASGSIDEQFF. The CDR3 bases are TGTGCCAGCACCATAGGGGGAGGGGCTAGCGGGAGTATCGATGAGCAGTTCTTC. Using reference TRBV7-6 and TRBJ2-1 for the parts outside the CDR3, the full variable domain is GAGVSQSPRYKVTKRGQDVALRCDPISGHVSLYWYRQALGQGPEFLTYFNYEAQQDKSGLPNDRFSAERPEGSISTLTIQRTEQRDSAMYRCASTIGGGASGSIDEQFFGPGTRLTVL.